This T cell receptor beta chain was identified during a study of blood T cell repertoires in COVID-19. The wider study: Collection of acute and convalescent COVID-19 samples took place in the United States, Italy and Spain. T cells, B-cell-depleted T cells, or PBMCs supplied cDNA or gDNA.

This CDR3 is built from 17 residues. The V gene's germline CDR1 is SNHLY and CDR2 FYNNEI. Trimming cost V 6 bases and J 4 bases; bases outside gene matches: 12. As handled by the study authors: From reference gene primer amplification, estimates of nucleated cell counts were derived. The repertoire was sequenced with immunoSEQ multiplex PCR; TCRdb's copy has only in-frame clones and lacks some. D and trimming were read from the DNA, whereas the V and J calls and clone size are those reported in that table. The sample lists approximately 53,000 clones, roughly 82% occurring once. Material for sequencing was peripheral blood. V and J are TRBV2 and TRBJ1-6; 7 nucleotides agree with TRBD1. This TCR derives from a woman aged 60 to 75 with acute or convalescent COVID-19. CDR3 in amino acids: CASSLRGKGAYNSPLHF. The CDR3 nucleotides read TGTGCCAGCAGCCTCAGGGGGAAGGGTGCTTATAATTCACCCCTCCACTTT.